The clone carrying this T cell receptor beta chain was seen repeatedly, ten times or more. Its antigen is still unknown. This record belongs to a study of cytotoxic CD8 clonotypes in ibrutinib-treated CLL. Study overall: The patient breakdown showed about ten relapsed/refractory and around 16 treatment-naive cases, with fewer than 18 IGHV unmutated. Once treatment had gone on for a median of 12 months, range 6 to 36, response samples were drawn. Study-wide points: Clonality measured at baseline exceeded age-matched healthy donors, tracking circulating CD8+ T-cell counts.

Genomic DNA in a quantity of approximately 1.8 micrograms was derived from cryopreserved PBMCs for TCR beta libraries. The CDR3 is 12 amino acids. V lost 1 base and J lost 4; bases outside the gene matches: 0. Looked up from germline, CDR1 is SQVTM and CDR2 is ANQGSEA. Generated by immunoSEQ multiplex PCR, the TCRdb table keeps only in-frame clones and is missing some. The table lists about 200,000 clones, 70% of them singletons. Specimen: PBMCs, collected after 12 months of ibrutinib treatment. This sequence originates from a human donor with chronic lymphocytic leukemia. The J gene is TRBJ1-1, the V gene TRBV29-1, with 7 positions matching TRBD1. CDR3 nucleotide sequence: TGCAGCGTTGAAGGGACAGGCACTGAAGCTTTCTTT. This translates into CSVEGTGTEAFF.